The clone carrying this TCR beta chain was seen only a few times. The antigen remains undetermined. The data belong to a study of PD-1 blockade in classical Hodgkin lymphoma. Study summary: A 3 mg/kg intravenous dose of nivolumab was received by patients every 2 weeks.

The method was immunoSEQ multiplex PCR; TCRdb's version includes in-frame clones alone and lacks a portion of them. The data hold about 22,000 clones, with around 68% observed a single time. The CDR3 consists of 14 residues. The germline CDR1 and CDR2 sequences are SGHVS and FNYEAQ. V was shortened by 5 bases and J by 1 base, with 6 bases between the two germline ends. Time point meaning: cycle 4 day 1 (C4D1), after more than five weeks of nivolumab. Every patient was affected by relapse after autologous stem cell transplantation, while exposure to brentuximab vedotin was not uniform. CD4+ T cells were purified from thawed PBMCs by magnetic negative selection. Regarding the study as a whole: Similar baseline diversity was found in complete responders and newly diagnosed patients. Diminished baseline TCR diversity has been reported in newly diagnosed patients relative to healthy donors.

This sequence was found in a human donor with classical Hodgkin lymphoma. The sequences come from CD4+ T cells from blood, collected before the fourth cycle of nivolumab. The chain has TRBV7-6 and TRBJ2-6, with D perhaps matching TRBD1 (5 bases). Written as DNA, the CDR3 is TGTGCCAGCAGCACAGGTTCTGGGGCCAACGTCCTGACTTTC. Amino acids: CASSTGSGANVLTF.